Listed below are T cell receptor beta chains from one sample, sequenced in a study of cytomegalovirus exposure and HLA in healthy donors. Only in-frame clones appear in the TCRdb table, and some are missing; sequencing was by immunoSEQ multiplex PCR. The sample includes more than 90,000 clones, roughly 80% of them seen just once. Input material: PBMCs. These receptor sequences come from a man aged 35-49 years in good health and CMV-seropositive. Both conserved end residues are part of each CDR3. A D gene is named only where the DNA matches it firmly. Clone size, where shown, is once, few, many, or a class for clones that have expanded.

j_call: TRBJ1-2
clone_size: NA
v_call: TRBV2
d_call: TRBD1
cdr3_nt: TGTGCCAGCAGTAACCACCGGGGACAGACTAACTATGGCTACACCTTC
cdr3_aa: CASSNHRGQTNYGYTF

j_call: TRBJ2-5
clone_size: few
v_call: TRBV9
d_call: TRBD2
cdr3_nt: TGTGCCAGCAGCGTAGCCTCTGCGGGAGCAGGTCAAGAGACCCAGTACTTC
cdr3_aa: CASSVASAGAGQETQYF

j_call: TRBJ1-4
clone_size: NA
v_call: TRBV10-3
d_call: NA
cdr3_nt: TGTGCCATGTCCAGGGGAGCTAATGAAAAACTGTTTTTT
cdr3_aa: CAMSRGANEKLFF

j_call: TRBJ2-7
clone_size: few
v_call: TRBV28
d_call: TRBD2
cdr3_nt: TGTGCCAGCAGTGGTGAGACTAGCGGGGCTGAATACGAGCAGTACTTC
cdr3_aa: CASSGETSGAEYEQYF

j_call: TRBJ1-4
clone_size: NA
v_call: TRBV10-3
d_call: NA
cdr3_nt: TGTGCCATCAGTGAGTCGGAGGGGGGGCGAAGCGAAAAACTGTTTTTT
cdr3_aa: CAISESEGGRSEKLFF

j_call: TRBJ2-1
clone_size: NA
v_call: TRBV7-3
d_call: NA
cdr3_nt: TGTGCCAGCAGCCCTACAATGAGAGGGGAGCAGTTCTTC
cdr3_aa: CASSPTMRGEQFF

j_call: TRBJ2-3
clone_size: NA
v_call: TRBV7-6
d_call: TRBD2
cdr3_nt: TGTGCCAGCAGCCCCCGGGAGGGTGCAACAGATACGCAGTATTTT
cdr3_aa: CASSPREGATDTQYF

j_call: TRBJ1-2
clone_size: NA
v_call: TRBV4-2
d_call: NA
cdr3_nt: TGTGCCAGCAGCCAAGAAGAGGACAGATCTAACTATGGCTACACCTTC
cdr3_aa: CASSQEEDRSNYGYTF

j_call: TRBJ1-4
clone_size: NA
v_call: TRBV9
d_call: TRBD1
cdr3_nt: TGTGCCAGCAGCCCGACGACAGGGTGGGAAAAACTGTTTTTT
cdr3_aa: CASSPTTGWEKLFF

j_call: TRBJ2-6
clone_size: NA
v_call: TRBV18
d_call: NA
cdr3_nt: TGTGCCAGCTCACCCCGGGACTCTGGGGCCAACGTCCTGACTTTC
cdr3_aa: CASSPRDSGANVLTF

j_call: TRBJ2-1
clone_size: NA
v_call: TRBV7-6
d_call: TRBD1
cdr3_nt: TGTGCCAGCAGCAAACCGGGACAGAGCTACAATGAGCAGTTCTTC
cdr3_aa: CASSKPGQSYNEQFF

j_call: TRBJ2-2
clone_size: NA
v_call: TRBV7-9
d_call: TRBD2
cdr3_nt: TGTGCCAGCAGCTCCCAGGGAGGGGCCGGGGAGCTGTTTTTT
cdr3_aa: CASSSQGGAGELFF

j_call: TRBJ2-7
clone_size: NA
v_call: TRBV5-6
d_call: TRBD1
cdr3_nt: TGTGCCAGCAGCTACGGGACAGGGGGCGGCGAGCAGTACTTC
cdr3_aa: CASSYGTGGGEQYF

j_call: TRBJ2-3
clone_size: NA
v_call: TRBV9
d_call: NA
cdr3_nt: TGTGCCAGCAGCGTAGGTGGCCTTGCAGATACGCAGTATTTT
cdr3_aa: CASSVGGLADTQYF

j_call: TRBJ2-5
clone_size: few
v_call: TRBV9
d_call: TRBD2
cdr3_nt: TGTGCCAGCAGCGCCCCCGGACTAGCGGAACCCACAGAGACCCAGTACTTC
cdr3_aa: CASSAPGLAEPTETQYF

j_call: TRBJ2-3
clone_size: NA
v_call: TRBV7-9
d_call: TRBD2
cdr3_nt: TGTGCCAGCACCCCACTAGCGGGGGGGACCACAGATACGCAGTATTTT
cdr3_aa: CASTPLAGGTTDTQYF

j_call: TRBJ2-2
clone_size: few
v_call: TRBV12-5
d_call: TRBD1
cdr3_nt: TGTGCTAGTGGCCGGACAGGGGCAGACTTCACCGGGGAGCTGTTTTTT
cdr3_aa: CASGRTGADFTGELFF

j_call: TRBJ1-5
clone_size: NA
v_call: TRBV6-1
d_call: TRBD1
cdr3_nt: TGTGCCAGCAGAGCTGGACAGGTCATAACTCAGCCCCAGCATTTT
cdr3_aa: CASRAGQVITQPQHF

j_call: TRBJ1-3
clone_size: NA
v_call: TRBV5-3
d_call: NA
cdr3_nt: TGTGCCAGAAGCTCCGAGGGAAACCTCTCTGGAAACACCATATATTTT
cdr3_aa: CARSSEGNLSGNTIYF

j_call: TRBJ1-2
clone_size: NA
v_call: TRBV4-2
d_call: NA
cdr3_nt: TGTGCCAGCAGCCAAGTCCCTCAGTCGTCCAACTATGGCTACACCTTC
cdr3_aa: CASSQVPQSSNYGYTF

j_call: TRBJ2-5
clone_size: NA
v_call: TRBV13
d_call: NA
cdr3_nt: TGTGCCAGCAGCCTACGACAGGTGGACCAAGAGACCCAGTACTTC
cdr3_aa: CASSLRQVDQETQYF

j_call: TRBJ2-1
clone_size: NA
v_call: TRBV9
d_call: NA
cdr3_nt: TGTGCCAGCAGCGTAGGTCCACTCTACAATGAGCAGTTCTTC
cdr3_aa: CASSVGPLYNEQFF

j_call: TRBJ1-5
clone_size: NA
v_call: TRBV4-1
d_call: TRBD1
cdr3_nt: TGCGCCAGCAGCAGGCAGGGGGCGGTTCAGCCCCAGCATTTT
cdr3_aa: CASSRQGAVQPQHF

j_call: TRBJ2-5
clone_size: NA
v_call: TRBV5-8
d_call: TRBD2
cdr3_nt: TGTGCCAGCAGCTCCCTCGGACTAGGGGATCAAGAGACCCAGTACTTC
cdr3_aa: CASSSLGLGDQETQYF

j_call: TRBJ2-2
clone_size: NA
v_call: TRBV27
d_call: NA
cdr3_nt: TGTGCCAGCAGACCGTACTCCCCCAACGGGGAGCTGTTTTTT
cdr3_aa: CASRPYSPNGELFF